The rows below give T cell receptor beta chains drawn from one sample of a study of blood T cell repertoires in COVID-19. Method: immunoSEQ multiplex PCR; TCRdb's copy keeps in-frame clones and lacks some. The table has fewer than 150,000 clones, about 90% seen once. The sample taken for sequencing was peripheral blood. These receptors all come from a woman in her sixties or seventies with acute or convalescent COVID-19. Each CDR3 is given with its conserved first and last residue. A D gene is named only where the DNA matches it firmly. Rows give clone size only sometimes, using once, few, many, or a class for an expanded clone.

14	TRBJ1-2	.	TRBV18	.	TGTGCCAGCTCATCCCCGACAGAGAACTATGGCTACACCTTC	CASSSPTENYGYTF
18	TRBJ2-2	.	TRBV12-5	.	TGTGCTAGTGGTTTGGTACTATCTCCGCGGACGAACACCGGGGAGCTGTTTTTT	CASGLVLSPRTNTGELFF
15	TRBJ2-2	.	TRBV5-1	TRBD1	TGCGCCAGCAGCTTGGGCTCAGGGGGCACCGGGGAGCTGTTTTTT	CASSLGSGGTGELFF
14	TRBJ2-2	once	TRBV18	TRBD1	TGTGCCAGCTTATTAGGACAGGCGGCCGGGGAGCTGTTTTTT	CASLLGQAAGELFF
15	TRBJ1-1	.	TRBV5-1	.	TGCGCCAGCAGCTTGGTTCAGGGATTGAACACTGAAGCTTTCTTT	CASSLVQGLNTEAFF
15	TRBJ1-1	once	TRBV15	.	TGTGCCACCAGCAGAGGTCGGAGCACGAACACTGAAGCTTTCTTT	CATSRGRSTNTEAFF
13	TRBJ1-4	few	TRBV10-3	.	TGTGCCATCAGTGAGGGGCAGAATGAAAAACTGTTTTTT	CAISEGQNEKLFF
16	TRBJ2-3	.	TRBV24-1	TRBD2	TGTGCCACCAGTGATGTGGCTAGCGGAAACACAGATACGCAGTATTTT	CATSDVASGNTDTQYF
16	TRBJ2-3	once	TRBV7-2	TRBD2	TGTGCCAGCACCCTGGGGCTAGCGGCCCTTACGGGTACGCAGTATTTT	CASTLGLAALTGTQYF
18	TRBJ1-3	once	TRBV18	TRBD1	TGTGCCAGCTCACCACTCCCCGTCGGACAGGGTTTCGGAAACACCATATATTTT	CASSPLPVGQGFGNTIYF
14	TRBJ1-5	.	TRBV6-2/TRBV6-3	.	TGTGCCAGCAGTTACCCGGGGGTGAGTCAGCCCCAGCATTTT	CASSYPGVSQPQHF
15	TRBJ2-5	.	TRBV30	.	TGTGCCTGGAGTGTCGGGGCAGGGGCTCAAGAGACCCAGTACTTC	CAWSVGAGAQETQYF
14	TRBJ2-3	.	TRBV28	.	TGTGCCAGCAGCCGACAGGCGAGCACAGATACGCAGTATTTT	CASSRQASTDTQYF
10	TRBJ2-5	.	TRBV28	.	TGTGCCACCGCGGGGGAGACCCAGTACTTC	CATAGETQYF
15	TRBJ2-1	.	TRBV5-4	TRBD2	TGTGCCAGCAGCTTGGAACTAGCGGCATACAATGAGCAGTTCTTC	CASSLELAAYNEQFF
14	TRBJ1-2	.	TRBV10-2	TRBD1	TGCGCCAGCAGCCGACAGGGCACTTGGGATGGCTACACCTTC	CASSRQGTWDGYTF
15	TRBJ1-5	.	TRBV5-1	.	TGCGCCAGCAGCTTGGGGACCCCCAGGGGCCAGCCCCAGCATTTT	CASSLGTPRGQPQHF
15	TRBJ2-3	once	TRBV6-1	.	TGTGCCAGCAGTGAAGTTGGGGGGAGTGGGAATACGCAGTATTTT	CASSEVGGSGNTQYF
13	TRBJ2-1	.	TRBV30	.	TGTGCCTGGAGGCGGGGCTCCTACAATGAGCAGTTCTTC	CAWRRGSYNEQFF
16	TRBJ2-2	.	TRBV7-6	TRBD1	TGTGCCAGCAGCTCTGGACAGGGGGCAAGCACCGGGGAGCTGTTTTTT	CASSSGQGASTGELFF
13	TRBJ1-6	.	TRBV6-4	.	TGTGCCAGCAGTGACGAGCGGAATTCACCCCTCCACTTT	CASSDERNSPLHF
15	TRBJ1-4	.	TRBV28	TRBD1	TGTGCCAGCAGTTTCGGACAGGTTACCGATGAAAAACTGTTTTTT	CASSFGQVTDEKLFF
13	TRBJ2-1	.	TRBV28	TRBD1	TGTGCCAGCGGATTGGACAGGGAGAATGAGCAGTTCTTC	CASGLDRENEQFF
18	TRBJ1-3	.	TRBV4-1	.	TGCGCCAGCAGCCTTTTGGGGGACACCCTATTCTCTGGAAACACCATATATTTT	CASSLLGDTLFSGNTIYF
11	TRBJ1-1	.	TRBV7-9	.	TGTGCCAGCGAGGAGGACACTGAAGCTTTCTTT	CASEEDTEAFF
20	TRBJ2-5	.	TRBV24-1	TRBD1	TGTGCCACCAGTAACCTGGGCAGGGGGTACAGCAAGGGGCTTCGAGAGACCCAGTACTTC	CATSNLGRGYSKGLRETQYF
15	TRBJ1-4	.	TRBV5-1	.	TGCGCCAGCAGCTTGGCCGCGACAACTAATGAAAAACTGTTTTTT	CASSLAATTNEKLFF
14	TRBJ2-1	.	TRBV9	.	TGTGCCAGCAGCGTAGGCGGCACTTACAATGAGCAGTTCTTC	CASSVGGTYNEQFF
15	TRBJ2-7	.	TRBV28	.	TGTGCCAGCAGTTTAGGGGCGCCGACCTCCTACGAGCAGTACTTC	CASSLGAPTSYEQYF
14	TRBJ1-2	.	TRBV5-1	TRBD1	TGCGCCAGCAGCCTTGGGACAGGGACGATTGGCTACACCTTC	CASSLGTGTIGYTF
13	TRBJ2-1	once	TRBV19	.	TGTGCCAGTAGGAATTACAGGGATCGTGAGCAGTTCTTC	CASRNYRDREQFF
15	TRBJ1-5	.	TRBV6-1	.	TGTGCCAGCAGTGAGCCGGGTTATAGCAATCAGCCCCAGCATTTT	CASSEPGYSNQPQHF
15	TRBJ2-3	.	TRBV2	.	TGTGCCAGCAGTGAGTCAGGGGCCCTCACAGATACGCAGTATTTT	CASSESGALTDTQYF
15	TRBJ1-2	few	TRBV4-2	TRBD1	TGTGCCAGCAGCCAAGTAAAGACAGGGAACTATGGCTACACCTTC	CASSQVKTGNYGYTF
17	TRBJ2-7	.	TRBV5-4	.	TGTGCCAGCAGCTTGGACGGAGGGGTCCTCAGATCCTACGAGCAGTACTTC	CASSLDGGVLRSYEQYF
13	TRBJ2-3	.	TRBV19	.	TGTGCCAGTACCAGCGGGAGCACAGATACGCAGTATTTT	CASTSGSTDTQYF
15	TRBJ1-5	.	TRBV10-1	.	TGCGCCAGCAGTACCTCGGAGGGGCTCAATCAGCCCCAGCATTTT	CASSTSEGLNQPQHF
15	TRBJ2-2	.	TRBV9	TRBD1	TGTGCCAGCAGCGCACAGGGGATGAGCACCGGGGAGCTGTTTTTT	CASSAQGMSTGELFF
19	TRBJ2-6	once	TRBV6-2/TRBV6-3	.	TGTGCCAGCAGTCGGGTTAAGGGGCGGCCGAGCTCTGGGGCCAACGTCCTGACTTTC	CASSRVKGRPSSGANVLTF
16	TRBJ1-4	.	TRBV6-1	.	TGTGCCAGCAGTGAACTGAGCGGAGGATTGAATGAAAAACTGTTTTTT	CASSELSGGLNEKLFF
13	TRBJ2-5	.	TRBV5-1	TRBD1	TGCGCCAGCAGTGAGGGGGCGAGGGAGACCCAGTACTTC	CASSEGARETQYF
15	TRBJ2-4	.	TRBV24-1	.	TGTGCCACCAGTGATGGCCTCCTGGCCAAAAACATTCAGTACTTC	CATSDGLLAKNIQYF
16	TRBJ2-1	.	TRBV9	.	TGTGCCAGCAGCGGTTCTGGGGGCAATATAACACGGGAGCAGTTCTTC	CASSGSGGNITREQFF
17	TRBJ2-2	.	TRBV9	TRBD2	TGTGCCAGCAGCGTAGATCTCACTAGCGGGAGTTTCGGGGAGCTGTTTTTT	CASSVDLTSGSFGELFF
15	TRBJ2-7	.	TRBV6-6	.	TGTGCCAGCAGTTCCCCGGGTCGGAGAAACTACGAGCAGTACTTC	CASSSPGRRNYEQYF
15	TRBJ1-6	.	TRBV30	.	TGTGCCTGGAGTGGAGCGGAACCCAGTTATTCACCCCTCCACTTT	CAWSGAEPSYSPLHF
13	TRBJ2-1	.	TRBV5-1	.	TGCGCCAGCAGCTTAGGAGGCGAGTTGGAGCAGTTCTTC	CASSLGGELEQFF
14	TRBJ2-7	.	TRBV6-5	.	TGTGCCAGCAGTTACCAGCGGATATCCTACGAGCAGTACTTC	CASSYQRISYEQYF
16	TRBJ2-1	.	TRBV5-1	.	TGCGCCAGCAGCTTGACATCAGCGAGCTCCTACAATGAGCAGTTCTTC	CASSLTSASSYNEQFF
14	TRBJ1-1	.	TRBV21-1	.	TGTGCCAGCAGCCTAGGGGGGGCGAACACTGAAGCTTTCTTT	CASSLGGANTEAFF
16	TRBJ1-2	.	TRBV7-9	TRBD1	TGTGCCAGCACCCAATTAACGACAGGGAGTTACTATGGCTACACCTTC	CASTQLTTGSYYGYTF
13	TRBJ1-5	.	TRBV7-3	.	TGTGCCAGCAGCTTAATCCCGGGGCAGCCCCAGCATTTT	CASSLIPGQPQHF
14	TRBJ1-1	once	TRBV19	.	TGTGCCAGTAGCCCCAGACAGGAGAACACTGAAGCTTTCTTT	CASSPRQENTEAFF
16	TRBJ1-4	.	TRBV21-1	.	TGTGCCAGCAGCCCCGGGAACAGGAGGGATGGTGAAAAACTGTTTTTT	CASSPGNRRDGEKLFF
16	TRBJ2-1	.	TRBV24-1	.	TGTGCCACCAGTGATTCACGGGGAAGCTCCTACAATGAGCAGTTCTTC	CATSDSRGSSYNEQFF